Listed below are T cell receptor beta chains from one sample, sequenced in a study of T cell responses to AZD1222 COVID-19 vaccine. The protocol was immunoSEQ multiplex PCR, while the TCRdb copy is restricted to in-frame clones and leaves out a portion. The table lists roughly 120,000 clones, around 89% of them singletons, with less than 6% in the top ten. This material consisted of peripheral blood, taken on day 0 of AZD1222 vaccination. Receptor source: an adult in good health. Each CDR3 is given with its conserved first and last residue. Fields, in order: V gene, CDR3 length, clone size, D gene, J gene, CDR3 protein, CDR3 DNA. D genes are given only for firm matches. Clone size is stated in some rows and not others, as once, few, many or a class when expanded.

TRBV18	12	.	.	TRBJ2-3	CASSPGRDTQYF	TGTGCCAGCTCCCCAGGGAGAGATACGCAGTATTTT
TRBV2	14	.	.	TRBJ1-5	CASSENAGSQPQHF	TGTGCCAGCAGTGAAAACGCCGGGTCTCAGCCCCAGCATTTT
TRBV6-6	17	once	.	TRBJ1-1	CASSPRTARFMNTEAFF	TGTGCCAGCAGTCCCCGGACAGCGCGATTCATGAACACTGAAGCTTTCTTT
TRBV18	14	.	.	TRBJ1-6	CASSPESYNSPLHF	TGTGCCAGCTCACCCGAGAGCTATAATTCACCCCTCCACTTT
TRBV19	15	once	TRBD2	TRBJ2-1	CASSVSSGDYNEQFF	TGTGCCAGTAGTGTCTCTAGCGGGGACTACAATGAGCAGTTCTTC
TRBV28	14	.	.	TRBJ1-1	CASRQLTDRDEAFF	TGTGCCAGCAGACAACTCACAGATCGCGATGAAGCTTTCTTT
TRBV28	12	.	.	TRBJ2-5	CASRGWGETQYF	TGTGCCAGCAGAGGATGGGGGGAGACCCAGTACTTC
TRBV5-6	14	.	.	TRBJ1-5	CASSVGTFNQPQHF	TGTGCCAGCAGCGTGGGGACATTTAATCAGCCCCAGCATTTT
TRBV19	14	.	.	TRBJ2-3	CASSMAAATDTQYF	TGTGCCAGTAGTATGGCAGCGGCCACAGATACGCAGTATTTT
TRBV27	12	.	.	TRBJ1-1	CASRTMNTEAFF	TGTGCCAGCAGGACGATGAACACTGAAGCTTTCTTT
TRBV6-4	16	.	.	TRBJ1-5	CASSDSGGMSNQPQHF	TGTGCCAGCAGTGACTCGGGGGGGATGAGCAATCAGCCCCAGCATTTT